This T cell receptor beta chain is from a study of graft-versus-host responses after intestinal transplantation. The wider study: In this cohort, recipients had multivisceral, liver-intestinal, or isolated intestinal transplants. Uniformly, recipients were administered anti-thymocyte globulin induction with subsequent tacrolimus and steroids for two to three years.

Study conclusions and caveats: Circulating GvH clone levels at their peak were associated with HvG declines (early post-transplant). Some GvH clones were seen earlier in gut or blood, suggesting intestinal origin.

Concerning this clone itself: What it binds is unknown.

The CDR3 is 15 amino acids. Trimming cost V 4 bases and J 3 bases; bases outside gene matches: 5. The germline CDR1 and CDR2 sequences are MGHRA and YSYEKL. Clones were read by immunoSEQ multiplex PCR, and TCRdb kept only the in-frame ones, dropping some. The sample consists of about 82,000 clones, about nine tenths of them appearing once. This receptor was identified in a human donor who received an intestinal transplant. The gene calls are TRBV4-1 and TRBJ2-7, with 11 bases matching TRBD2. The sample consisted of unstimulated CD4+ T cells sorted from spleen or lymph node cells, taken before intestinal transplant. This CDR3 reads CASSRLTSGVYEQYF. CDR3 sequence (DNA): TGCGCCAGCAGCCGCCTGACTAGCGGGGTCTACGAGCAGTACTTC.